This TCR beta chain emerged from a study of blood T cell repertoires in COVID-19. Across the whole study: Specimens from acute and convalescent COVID-19 originated in the United States, Italy and Spain. The cDNA or gDNA used as material had been derived from T cells, B-cell-depleted T cells, or PBMCs.

Germline-derived CDR1 and CDR2 are SGHTA and FQGNSA. CDR3 size: 14 residues. V dropped 4 bases and J dropped 0 bases, with 10 bases sitting between them. Original processing methods: For nucleated cells, counts were estimated from reference gene primer amplification. The assay was immunoSEQ multiplex PCR, and TCRdb's table has in-frame clones only and misses some. V and J calls plus clone size are reproduced from that table; the DNA served to infer D and trimming. Here the sample spans about 87,000 clones, roughly 76% being singletons. The chain has TRBV7-2 and TRBJ2-7; tentatively, D is TRBD1 (6 bases). The sequencing input was peripheral blood. The sequence was obtained from a woman in her forties or fifties with acute or convalescent COVID-19. CDR3 residues: CASSSGQISYEQYF. CDR3 DNA sequence: TGTGCCAGCAGCTCTGGACAGATCTCCTACGAGCAGTACTTC. The full variable domain, in which reference TRBV7-2 and TRBJ2-7 provide the parts outside the CDR3, is GAGVSQSPSNKVTEKGKDVELRCDPISGHTALYWYRQSLGQGLEFLIYFQGNSAPDKSGLPSDRFSAERTGGSVSTLTIQRTQQEDSAVYLCASSSGQISYEQYFGPGTRLTVT.